This T cell receptor (beta chain) was captured by sequencing in a study of T cell changes during pregnancy in multiple sclerosis (dated 2019 in TCRdb). In the study overall: The study looked at changes in the T cell repertoire across pregnancy in women with multiple sclerosis.

The CDR3 holds 14 amino acids from the cysteine to the phenylalanine. Only the CDR3 DNA is retained, 42 bases long and in frame from the first base. CDR1 and CDR2 were assigned from the germline V gene as SGHTA and FQGNSA. V is cut by 4 bases and J by 0 bases, and the space between the germline ends is 9 bases. With respect to this clone: This clone's antigen is unknown. Base qualities were left out, and no much larger clone turns up one base away.

To prepare the library, the immunoSEQ multiplex PCR assay was applied. TCRdb holds this immuneACCESS table with in-frame rearrangements only. Some clones are missing; in checked studies, unresolved V genes explain under half, and the rest has no known cause. In all, the sample holds tens of thousands of clones, and roughly 92% of those were seen once. The ten top clones hold roughly 0.72% of the sample. This chain joins TRBV7-2 to TRBJ1-2; no confident D gene assignment can be made. The material was CD4+ T cells from peripheral blood mononuclear cells, obtained before pregnancy. The TCR originated in a female donor with multiple sclerosis, enrolled in a pregnancy study. The DNA sequence follows: TGTGCCAGCAGCTCCACTGGAGCTAACTATGGCTACACCTTC. This is translated as CASSSTGANYGYTF. With the rest looked up from the reference TRBV7-2 and TRBJ1-2 genes rather than sequenced, the full variable domain is GAGVSQSPSNKVTEKGKDVELRCDPISGHTALYWYRQSLGQGLEFLIYFQGNSAPDKSGLPSDRFSAERTGGSVSTLTIQRTQQEDSAVYLCASSSTGANYGYTFGSGTRLTVV.